The 14 T cell receptor beta chains listed next were all sequenced from one sample in a study of blood T cells in healthy people across ages. A second PCR of roughly 7 to 11 cycles used a sample-barcoded 5' primer and a J-beta primer mix. TCRdb fed the 5' RACE reads into MiXCR, producing one record per CDR3 protein. The repertoire includes about 1,000,000 distinct CDR3 sequences, 35% to 50% of them detected once, and around 18% sits in the top ten. The sequencing input was blood. Receptor source: a woman aged 60-75 years in good health.

This clonotype was picked up a small number of times. This chain links TRBV18 with TRBJ2-4; TRBD1 matches 7 bases. Germline assignment: CDR1 KGHSH and CDR2 LQKENI. The CDR3 extends over 15 amino acids. Unmatched junction bases numbered 9, after V lost 6 bases and J lost 4 bases. CDR3 sequence reads: CASSANRDRKNIQYF. DNA for the CDR3: TGTGCCAGCTCTGCGAACCGGGACAGAAAAAACATTCAGTACTTC. The whole variable domain, filled in from reference TRBV18 and TRBJ2-4, reads NAGVMQNPRHLVRRRGQEARLRCSPMKGHSHVYWYRQLPEEGLKFMVYLQKENIIDESGMPKERFSAEFPKEGPSILRIQQVVRGDSAAYFCASSANRDRKNIQYFGAGTRLSVL.

The chain is built from TRBV6-5 and TRBJ2-3; D remains unclear. Germline CDR1 is MNHEY and CDR2 is SVGAGI. Trimming removed 5 bases from V and 2 bases from J, with 14 bases in between. The CDR3 loop spans 15 amino acids. In DNA form, the CDR3 reads TGTGCCAGCAGTCGCGCTGGCGGTCACACAGATACGCAGTATTTT. Its translation is CASSRAGGHTDTQYF.

V usage is TRBV2 and J usage is TRBJ2-3; D gene ambiguous. V was clipped by 7 bases and J by 2 bases, with 7 bases between them. Germline CDR1 SNHLY, CDR2 FYNNEI. The length of the CDR3 is 12 residues. The CDR3 spells CASKGVTDTQYF. Written as DNA, the CDR3 is TGTGCCAGCAAAGGCGTCACAGATACGCAGTATTTT.

This clonotype came up a few times. This chain uses TRBV6-2 or TRBV6-3 with TRBJ2-3; D call uncertain. V shed 2 bases and J shed 0 bases, with 24 bases lying between them. Germline V gene data show CDR1 as MNHEY and CDR2 as SVGEGT. CDR3 length equals 20 residues. The CDR3 spells CASSYPGGSRIAASTDTQYF. The CDR3 coding sequence is TGTGCCAGCAGTTACCCTGGCGGTAGCCGTATTGCCGCTAGCACAGATACGCAGTATTTT.

This chain connects TRBV27 to TRBJ2-7, with 12 bases fitting TRBD1. V gave up 1 base and J gave up 2 bases; unmatched junction bases: 9. This CDR3 has 18 amino acids. Germline CDR1 and CDR2: MNHEY and SMNVEV (reference sequence). CDR3 sequence: CASSLLGTGGARAYEQYF. CDR3 nucleotide sequence: TGTGCCAGCAGTTTATTGGGGACAGGGGGCGCTAGGGCCTACGAGCAGTACTTC.

As concerns this clonotype: A much larger clone differs by one base, so this may be a read error. The chain has TRBV25-1 and TRBJ2-3; D is possibly TRBD1 (6 bases). The CDR3 is 13 amino acids. Trimming stripped 2 bases from V and 4 bases from J, with 7 bases between. The germline V gene has CDR1 MGHDK and CDR2 SYGVNS. The CDR3 region has the DNA TGTGCCAGCAGTGAAGGGGGCGCAGATACGCAGTATTTT. Translated: CASSEGGADTQYF.

J is TRBJ2-7 and V is TRBV5-1; D possibly matches TRBD1 or TRBD2 (6 bases each). Germline values: CDR1 SGHRS, CDR2 YFSETQ. The CDR3 has 18 amino acids. V was clipped by 0 bases and J by 2 bases, with 21 bases between them. CDR3 region: CASSLVDGGKPTTYEQYF. The CDR3 DNA follows: TGCGCCAGCAGCTTGGTAGACGGGGGCAAGCCCACTACCTACGAGCAGTACTTC.

The chain carries TRBV20-1 and TRBJ2-3, with 8 bases aligning to TRBD2. The CDR3 loop spans 12 amino acids. Germline V gene sequence: CDR1 DFQATT, CDR2 SNEGSKA (reference sequence). CDR3 DNA sequence: TGCAGCGGGAGGGCCGGATCAGATACGCAGTATTTT. Its protein product is CSGRAGSDTQYF.

The J gene is TRBJ2-2, the V gene TRBV9; D remains ambiguous. The CDR3 totals 12 residues. Trimming took off 3 bases at V and 5 bases at J, with 5 bases between the two ends. The V gene's germline CDR1 is SGDLS and CDR2 YYNGEE. Written as DNA, the CDR3 is TGTGCCAGCAGCGCCGTGACCGGGGAGCTGTTTTTT. It yields the protein CASSAVTGELFF.

V usage is TRBV6-2 or TRBV6-3 and J usage is TRBJ2-7; weak D call: TRBD2 (5 bases). The CDR3 consists of 14 residues. Germline values: CDR1 MNHEY, CDR2 SVGEGT. The V gene lost 6 bases and the J gene lost 2 bases, with 14 bases spanning the gap. Written as DNA, the CDR3 is TGTGCCAGCAGCAAGGACTCACTAACCTACGAGCAGTACTTC. This gives the protein CASSKDSLTYEQYF.

On this clonotype: This may be a read error, as it is one base from a much larger clone. The chain combines TRBV11-2 with TRBJ1-2; D gene ambiguous. Germline values: CDR1 SGHAT, CDR2 FQNNGV. The CDR3 loop spans 12 amino acids. The V end lost 0 bases, the J end lost 8 bases, and 7 bases lay between the germline ends. CDR3 coding DNA: TGTGCCAGCAGCTTAGATCTTAGAGGCTACACCTTC. Its protein is CASSLDLRGYTF.

The rearrangement links TRBV15 to TRBJ2-5, with a possible D match to TRBD2 (6 bases). V shed 5 bases and J shed 3 bases, with 16 bases lying between them. The germline V gene encodes CDR1 LNHNV and CDR2 YYDKDF (reference sequence). The CDR3 runs 15 residues. This CDR3 is CATSAPLAGKETQYF. The CDR3 bases are TGTGCCACCAGCGCCCCCCTCGCGGGAAAAGAGACCCAGTACTTC.

The rearrangement uses TRBV20-1 and TRBJ2-5, with 9 nucleotides matching TRBD2. V dropped 3 bases and J dropped 1; count of bases not matched to a gene: 3. This CDR3 region has 14 residues. Germline CDR1 is DFQATT and CDR2 is SNEGSKA (reference sequence). CDR3 in amino acids: CSARGGLAQETQYF. In nucleotides, the CDR3 is TGCAGTGCTAGGGGGGGACTAGCCCAAGAGACCCAGTACTTC.

CDR3 sequence: CAGDYNNEQFF. The CDR3 coding sequence is TGTGCCGGGGACTATAACAATGAGCAGTTCTTC. The rearrangement joins TRBV2 to TRBJ2-1, with TRBD2 identical over 7 bases. This CDR3 comprises 11 residues. With 11 bases clipped from V and 5 bases from J, the junction kept 3 bases outside the gene matches. In germline, CDR1 is SNHLY, CDR2 FYNNEI.